This entry concerns a single TCR beta chain. This CDR3 region has 15 residues. The junction had 7 bases not matched to a gene; V was cut back by 2 bases and J by 2 bases. Germline lookup yields CDR1 SQVTM and CDR2 ANQGSEA. This record belongs to a study of cytomegalovirus exposure and HLA in healthy donors. A multiplex PCR was run with 60 Vbeta primers and 13 Jbeta primers. Libraries were prepared by immunoSEQ multiplex PCR; TCRdb keeps only in-frame clonotypes and omits some of them. Of a few hundred thousand clones detected, around 65% appear once; the ten largest clones hold under 3%. The sequencing sample was made of PBMCs. This sequence joins TRBV29-1 and TRBJ2-3; 7 bases are a match to TRBD1. The receptor comes from a female donor in good health and CMV-seronegative. The CDR3 coding sequence is TGCAGCGTTGAACCTCGGACAGGCGACACAGATACGCAGTATTTT. This encodes CSVEPRTGDTDTQYF.